This T cell receptor beta chain was recorded in a study of blood T cells in healthy people across ages. Study-level points and caveats: Long-lived donors carried more naive CD4+ cells and greater diversity than aged donors. Among T cells, TCR beta diversity per million cells dropped roughly linearly as age rose.

For this clonotype: Antigen unknown.

The V gene's germline CDR1 is MNHEY and CDR2 SVGAGI. Trimming cost V 0 bases and J 1 base; bases outside gene matches: 3. There are 16 residues in the CDR3. With a J-beta primer mix and a sample-barcoded 5' primer, a second PCR ran about 7 to 12 cycles. CDR3-containing paired-end reads numbering at least 2.5 million came from each sample. MiXCR, run by TCRdb on the 5' RACE reads, gives a single entry per CDR3 protein. The sample contains hundreds of thousands of distinct CDR3 sequences, roughly 21% of which appear only once. The chain employs TRBV6-5 and TRBJ2-3; TRBD2 matches at 8 bases. The sequencing sample was made of blood. The TCR originated in a man aged 65-85 years in good health. As DNA, the CDR3 is TGTGCCAGCAGTTACTCGAGTAGCGGGGGCACAGATACGCAGTATTTT. Translation gives CASSYSSSGGTDTQYF.